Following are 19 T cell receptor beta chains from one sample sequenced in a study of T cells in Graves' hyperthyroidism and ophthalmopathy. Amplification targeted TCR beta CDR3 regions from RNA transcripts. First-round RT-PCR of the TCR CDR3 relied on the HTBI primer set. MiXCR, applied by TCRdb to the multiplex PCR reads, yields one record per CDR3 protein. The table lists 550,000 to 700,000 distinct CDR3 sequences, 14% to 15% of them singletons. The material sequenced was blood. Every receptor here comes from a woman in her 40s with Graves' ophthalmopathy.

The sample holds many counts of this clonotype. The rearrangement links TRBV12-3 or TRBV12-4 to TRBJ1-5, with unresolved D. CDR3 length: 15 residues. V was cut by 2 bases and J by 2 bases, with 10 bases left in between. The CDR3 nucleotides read TGTGCCAGCAGTTTATCTCATAGGGGCAATCAGCCCCAGCATTTT. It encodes CASSLSHRGNQPQHF.

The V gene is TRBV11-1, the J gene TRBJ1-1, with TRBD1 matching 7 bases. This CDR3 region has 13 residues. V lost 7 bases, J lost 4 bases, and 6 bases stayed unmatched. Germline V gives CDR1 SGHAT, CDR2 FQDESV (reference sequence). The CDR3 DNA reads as TGTGCCAGCACCGAGACAGGGATCACTGAAGCTTTCTTT. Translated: CASTETGITEAFF.

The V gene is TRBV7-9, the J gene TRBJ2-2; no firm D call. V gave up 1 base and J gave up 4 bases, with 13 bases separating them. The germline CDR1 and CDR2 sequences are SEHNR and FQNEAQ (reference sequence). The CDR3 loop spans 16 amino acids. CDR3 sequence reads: CASSLEQSVATGELFF. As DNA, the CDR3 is TGTGCCAGCAGCTTAGAACAGTCTGTAGCCACCGGGGAGCTGTTTTTT.

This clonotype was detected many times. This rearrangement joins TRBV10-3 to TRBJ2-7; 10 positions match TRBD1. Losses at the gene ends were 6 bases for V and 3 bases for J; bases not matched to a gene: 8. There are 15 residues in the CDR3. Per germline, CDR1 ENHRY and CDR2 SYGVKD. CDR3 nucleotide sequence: TGTGCCATCAGCGATGACAGGGGGCGCATCTACGAGCAGTACTTC. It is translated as CAISDDRGRIYEQYF.

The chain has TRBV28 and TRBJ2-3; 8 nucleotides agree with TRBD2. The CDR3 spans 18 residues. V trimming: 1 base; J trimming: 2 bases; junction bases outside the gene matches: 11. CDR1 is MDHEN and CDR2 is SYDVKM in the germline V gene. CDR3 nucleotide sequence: TGTGCCAGCAGTTTATCCGGGAGGGCCGCAGTCCACACAGATACGCAGTATTTT. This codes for CASSLSGRAAVHTDTQYF.

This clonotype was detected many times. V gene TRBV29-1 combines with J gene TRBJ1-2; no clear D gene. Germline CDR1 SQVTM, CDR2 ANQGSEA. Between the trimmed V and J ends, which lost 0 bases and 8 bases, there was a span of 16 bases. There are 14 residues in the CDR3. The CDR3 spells CSVEDDGVEGGYTF. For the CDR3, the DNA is TGCAGCGTTGAAGATGATGGGGTGGAAGGGGGCTACACCTTC.

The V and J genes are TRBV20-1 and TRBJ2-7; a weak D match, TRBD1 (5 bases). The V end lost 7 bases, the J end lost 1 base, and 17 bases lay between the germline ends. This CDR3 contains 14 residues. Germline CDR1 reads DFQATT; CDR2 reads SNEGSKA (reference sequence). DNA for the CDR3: TGCAGTGGTACCCAGGGCCTTGATTCCTACGAGCAGTACTTC. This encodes CSGTQGLDSYEQYF.

Here the CDR3 DNA reads TGCAGCGTTGGTGCTCAGGGGGTAAATGGAAACACCATATATTTT. As protein: CSVGAQGVNGNTIYF. J is TRBJ1-3 and V is TRBV29-1, with 7 bases fitting TRBD1. This CDR3 has 15 amino acids. The junction had 9 bases not matched to a gene; V was cut back by 4 bases and J by 3 bases. From germline, CDR1 is SQVTM and CDR2 ANQGSEA. The full variable domain, in which reference TRBV29-1 and TRBJ1-3 provide the parts outside the CDR3, is SAVISQKPSRDICQRGTSLTIQCQVDSQVTMMFWYRQQPGQSLTLIATANQGSEATYESGFVIDKFPISRPNLTFSTLTVSNMSPEDSSIYLCSVGAQGVNGNTIYFGEGSWLTVV.

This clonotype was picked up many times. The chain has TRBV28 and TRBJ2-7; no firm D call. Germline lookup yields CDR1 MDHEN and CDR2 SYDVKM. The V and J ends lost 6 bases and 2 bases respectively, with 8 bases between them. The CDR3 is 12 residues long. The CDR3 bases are TGTGCCAGCAGCCCCGCCCCCTACGAGCAGTACTTC. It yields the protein CASSPAPYEQYF.

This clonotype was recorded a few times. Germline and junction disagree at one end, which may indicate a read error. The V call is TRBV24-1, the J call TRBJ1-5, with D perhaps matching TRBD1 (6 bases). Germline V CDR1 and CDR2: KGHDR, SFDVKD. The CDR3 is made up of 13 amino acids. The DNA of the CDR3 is TGTGCCACCAGTTCCGGGGGCAAGCAGCCCCAGCATTTT. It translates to CATSSGGKQPQHF.

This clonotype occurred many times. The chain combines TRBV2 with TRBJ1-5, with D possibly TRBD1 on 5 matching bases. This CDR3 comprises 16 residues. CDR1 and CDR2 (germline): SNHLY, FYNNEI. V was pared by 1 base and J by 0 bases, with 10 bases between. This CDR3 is CASSEGAGYSNQPQHF. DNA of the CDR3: TGTGCCAGCAGTGAAGGGGCAGGGTATAGCAATCAGCCCCAGCATTTT.

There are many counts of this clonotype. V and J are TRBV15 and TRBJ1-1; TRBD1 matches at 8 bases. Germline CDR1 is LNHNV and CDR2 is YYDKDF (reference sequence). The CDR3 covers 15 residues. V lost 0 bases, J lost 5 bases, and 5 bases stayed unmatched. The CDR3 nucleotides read TGTGCCACCAGCAGAGAGGCAGGGGGCGGAACTGAAGCTTTCTTT. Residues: CATSREAGGGTEAFF.

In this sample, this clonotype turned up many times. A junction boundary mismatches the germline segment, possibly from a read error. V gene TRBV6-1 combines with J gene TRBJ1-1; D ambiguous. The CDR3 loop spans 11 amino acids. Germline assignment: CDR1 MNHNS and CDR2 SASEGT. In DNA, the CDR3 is TGCGCCAGCACGAGAGGCACTGAAGCTTTCTTT. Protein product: CASTRGTEAFF.

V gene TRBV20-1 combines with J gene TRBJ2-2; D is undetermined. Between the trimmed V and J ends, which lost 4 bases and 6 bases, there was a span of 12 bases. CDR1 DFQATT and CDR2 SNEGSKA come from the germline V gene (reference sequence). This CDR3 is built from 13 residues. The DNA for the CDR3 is TGCAGTGCTATTGGCAGAGTCGCCGGGGAGCTGTTTTTT. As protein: CSAIGRVAGELFF.

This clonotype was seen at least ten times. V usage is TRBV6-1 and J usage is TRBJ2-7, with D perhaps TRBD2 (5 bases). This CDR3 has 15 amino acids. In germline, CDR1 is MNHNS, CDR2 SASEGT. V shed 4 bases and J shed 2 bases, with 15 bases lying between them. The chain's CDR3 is CASSGPGSGPYEQYF. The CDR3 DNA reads TGTGCCAGCAGTGGCCCGGGAAGCGGACCCTACGAGCAGTACTTC.

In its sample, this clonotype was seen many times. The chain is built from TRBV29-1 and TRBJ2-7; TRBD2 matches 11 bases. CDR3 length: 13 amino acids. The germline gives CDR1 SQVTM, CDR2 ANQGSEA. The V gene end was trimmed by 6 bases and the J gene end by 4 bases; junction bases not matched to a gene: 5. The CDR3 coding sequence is TGCAGCGTGGGACTAGCGGACCTTTACGAGCAGTACTTC. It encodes CSVGLADLYEQYF.

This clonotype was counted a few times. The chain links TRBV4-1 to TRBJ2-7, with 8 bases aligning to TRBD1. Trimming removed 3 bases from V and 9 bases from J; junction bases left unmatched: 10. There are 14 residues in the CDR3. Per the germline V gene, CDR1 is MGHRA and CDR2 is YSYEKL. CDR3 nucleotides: TGCGCCAGCAGCCAGACCGGGACAGGTGTTGTGCAGTACTTC. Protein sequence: CASSQTGTGVVQYF.

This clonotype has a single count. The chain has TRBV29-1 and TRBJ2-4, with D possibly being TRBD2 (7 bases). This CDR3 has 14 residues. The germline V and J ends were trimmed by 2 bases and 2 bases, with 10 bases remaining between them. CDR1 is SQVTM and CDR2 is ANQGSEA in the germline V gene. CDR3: CSVERGGTKNIQYF. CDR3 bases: TGCAGCGTTGAAAGGGGGGGGACCAAAAACATTCAGTACTTC.

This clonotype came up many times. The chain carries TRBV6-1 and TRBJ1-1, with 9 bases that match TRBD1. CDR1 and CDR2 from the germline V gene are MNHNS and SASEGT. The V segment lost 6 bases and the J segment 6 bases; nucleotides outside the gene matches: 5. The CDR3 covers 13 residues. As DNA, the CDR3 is TGTGCCAGCAGGGGGACAGGGTTAGCTGAAGCTTTCTTT. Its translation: CASRGTGLAEAFF.